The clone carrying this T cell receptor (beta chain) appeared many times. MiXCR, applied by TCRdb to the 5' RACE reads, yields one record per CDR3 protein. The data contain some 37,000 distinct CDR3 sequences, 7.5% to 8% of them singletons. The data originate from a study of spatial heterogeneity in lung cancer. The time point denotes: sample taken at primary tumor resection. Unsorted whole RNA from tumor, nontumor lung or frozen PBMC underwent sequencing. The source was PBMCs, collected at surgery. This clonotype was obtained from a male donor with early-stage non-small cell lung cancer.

The chain's CDR3 is CSARDREGVAGGYEQYF. The CDR3 coding sequence is TGCAGTGCTAGAGATCGGGAGGGAGTAGCGGGGGGATACGAGCAGTACTTC. V and J are TRBV20-1 and TRBJ2-7; TRBD2 aligns across 10 bases. In germline, CDR1 is DFQATT, CDR2 SNEGSKA (reference sequence). The CDR3 runs to 17 residues. V trimming: 0 bases; J trimming: 4 bases; junction bases outside the gene matches: 12.